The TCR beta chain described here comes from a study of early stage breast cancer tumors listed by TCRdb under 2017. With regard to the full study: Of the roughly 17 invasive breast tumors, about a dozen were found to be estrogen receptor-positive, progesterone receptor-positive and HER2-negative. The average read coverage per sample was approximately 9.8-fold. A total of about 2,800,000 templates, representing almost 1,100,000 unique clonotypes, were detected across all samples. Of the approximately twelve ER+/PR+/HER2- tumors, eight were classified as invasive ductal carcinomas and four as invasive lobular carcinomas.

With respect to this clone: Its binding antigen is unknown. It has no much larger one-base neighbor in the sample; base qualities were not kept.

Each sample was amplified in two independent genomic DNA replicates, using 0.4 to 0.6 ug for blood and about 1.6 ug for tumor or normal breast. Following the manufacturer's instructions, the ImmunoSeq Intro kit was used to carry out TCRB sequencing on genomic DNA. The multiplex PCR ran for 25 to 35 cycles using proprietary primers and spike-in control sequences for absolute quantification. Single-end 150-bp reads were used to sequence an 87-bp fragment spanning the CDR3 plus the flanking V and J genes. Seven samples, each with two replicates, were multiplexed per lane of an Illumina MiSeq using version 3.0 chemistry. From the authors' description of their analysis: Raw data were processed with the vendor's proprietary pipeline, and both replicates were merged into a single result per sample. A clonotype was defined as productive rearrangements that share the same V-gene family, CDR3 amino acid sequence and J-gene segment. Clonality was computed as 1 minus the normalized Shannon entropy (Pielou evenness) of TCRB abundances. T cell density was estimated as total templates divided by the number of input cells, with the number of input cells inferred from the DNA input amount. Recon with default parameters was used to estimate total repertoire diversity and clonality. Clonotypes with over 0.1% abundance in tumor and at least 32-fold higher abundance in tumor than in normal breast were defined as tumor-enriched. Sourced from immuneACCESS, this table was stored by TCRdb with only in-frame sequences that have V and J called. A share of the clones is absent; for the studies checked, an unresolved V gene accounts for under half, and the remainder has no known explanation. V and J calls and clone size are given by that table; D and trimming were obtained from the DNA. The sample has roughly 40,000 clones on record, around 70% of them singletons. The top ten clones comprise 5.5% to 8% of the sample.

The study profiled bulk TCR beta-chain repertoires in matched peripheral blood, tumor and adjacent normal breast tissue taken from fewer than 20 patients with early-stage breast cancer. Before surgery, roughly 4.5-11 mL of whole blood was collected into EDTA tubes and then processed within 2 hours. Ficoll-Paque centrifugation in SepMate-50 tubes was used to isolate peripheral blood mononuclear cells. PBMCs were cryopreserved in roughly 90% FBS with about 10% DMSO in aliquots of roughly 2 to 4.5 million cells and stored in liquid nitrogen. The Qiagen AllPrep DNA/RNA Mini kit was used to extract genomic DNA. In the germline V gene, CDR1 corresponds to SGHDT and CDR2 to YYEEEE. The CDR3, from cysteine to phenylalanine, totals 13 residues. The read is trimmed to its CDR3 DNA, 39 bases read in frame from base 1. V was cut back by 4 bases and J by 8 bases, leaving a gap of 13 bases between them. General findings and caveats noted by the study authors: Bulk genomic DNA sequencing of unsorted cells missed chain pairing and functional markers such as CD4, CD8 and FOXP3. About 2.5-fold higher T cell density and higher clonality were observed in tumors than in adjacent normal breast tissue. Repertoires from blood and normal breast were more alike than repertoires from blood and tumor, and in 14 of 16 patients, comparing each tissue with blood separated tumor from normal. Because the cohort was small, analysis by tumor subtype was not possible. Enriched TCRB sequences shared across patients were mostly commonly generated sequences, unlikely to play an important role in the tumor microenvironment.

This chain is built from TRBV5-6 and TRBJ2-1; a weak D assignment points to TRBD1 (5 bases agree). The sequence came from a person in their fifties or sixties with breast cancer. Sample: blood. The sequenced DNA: TGTGCCAGCAGCGTAGAGCAGGGCTATGAGCAGTTCTTC. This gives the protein CASSVEQGYEQFF.